The sequence of this TCR beta chain was determined in a study of tumor and adjacent non-tumor tissue in lung cancer. As for the study in general: There were around 11 adenocarcinoma, a couple of squamous cell carcinoma and 1 small cell lung cancer cases. Samples averaged around 3.9 million productive TCRbeta reads each. The patients, 10 men and 4 or 5 women, were roughly 30 to 85 with stage I to III disease.

This clonotype showed up many times. RNA was extracted from bulk tissue without any cell sorting. More than 3 cm separated this lung sample from the edge of the tumor. TCRbeta libraries were built with three rounds of nested PCR, modified from ARM-PCR. TCRdb re-analysed the multiplex PCR reads in MiXCR, keeping a single row per CDR3 protein. In the table there are 60,000 or so distinct CDR3 sequences, over 60% of which are singletons. CDR1 and CDR2 (germline): SQVTM, ANQGSEA. CDR3 length: 10 amino acids. Trimming cost V 4 bases and J 3 bases, with 3 bases left between them. The source of this sequence is a man between 65 and 80 years old with non-small cell lung cancer. This chain uses TRBV29-1 with TRBJ2-5; no clear D. Sequenced sample: distant non-tumor lung tissue. The CDR3 protein is CSVAEETQYF. The DNA of the CDR3 is TGCAGCGTTGCTGAAGAGACCCAGTACTTC.